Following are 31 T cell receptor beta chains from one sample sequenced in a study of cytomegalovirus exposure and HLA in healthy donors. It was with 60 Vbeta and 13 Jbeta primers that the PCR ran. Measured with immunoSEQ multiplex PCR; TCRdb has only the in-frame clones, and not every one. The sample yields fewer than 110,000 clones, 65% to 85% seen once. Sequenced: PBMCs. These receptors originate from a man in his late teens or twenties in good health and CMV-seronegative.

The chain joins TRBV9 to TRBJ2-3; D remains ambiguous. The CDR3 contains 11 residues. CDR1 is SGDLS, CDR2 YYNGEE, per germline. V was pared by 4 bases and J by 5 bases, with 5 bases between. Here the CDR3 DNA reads TGTGCCAGCAGCACCGGAGATACGCAGTATTTT. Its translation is CASSTGDTQYF.

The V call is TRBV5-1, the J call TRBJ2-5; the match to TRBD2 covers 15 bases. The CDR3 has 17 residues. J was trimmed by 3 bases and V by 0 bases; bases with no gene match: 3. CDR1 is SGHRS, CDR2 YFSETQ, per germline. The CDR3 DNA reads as TGCGCCAGCAGCTTGGGGGGACTAGCGGGGGGAAAAGAGACCCAGTACTTC. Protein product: CASSLGGLAGGKETQYF.

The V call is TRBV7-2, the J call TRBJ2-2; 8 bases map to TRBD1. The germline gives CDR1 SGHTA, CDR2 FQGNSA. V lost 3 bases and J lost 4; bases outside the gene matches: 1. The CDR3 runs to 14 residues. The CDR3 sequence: CASSLDRATGELFF. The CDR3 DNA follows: TGTGCCAGCAGCTTGGACAGGGCCACCGGGGAGCTGTTTTTT.

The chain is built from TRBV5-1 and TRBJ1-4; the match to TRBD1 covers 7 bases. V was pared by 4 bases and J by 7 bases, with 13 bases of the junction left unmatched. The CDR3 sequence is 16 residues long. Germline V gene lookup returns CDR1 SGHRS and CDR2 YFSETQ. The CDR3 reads CASSLTPGGGGEKLFF. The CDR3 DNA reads TGCGCCAGCAGCCTGACCCCAGGGGGAGGTGGTGAAAAACTGTTTTTT.

The CDR3 loop is CASSDRQGSEKLFF. Here the CDR3 DNA reads TGTGCCAGCAGCGACCGACAGGGGAGCGAAAAACTGTTTTTT. The chain employs TRBV7-9 and TRBJ1-4; 8 nucleotides line up with TRBD1. The trim removed 5 bases at V and 8 bases at J, leaving 7 bases unmatched. Germline V gene lookup returns CDR1 SEHNR and CDR2 FQNEAQ (reference sequence). This CDR3 region has 14 residues.

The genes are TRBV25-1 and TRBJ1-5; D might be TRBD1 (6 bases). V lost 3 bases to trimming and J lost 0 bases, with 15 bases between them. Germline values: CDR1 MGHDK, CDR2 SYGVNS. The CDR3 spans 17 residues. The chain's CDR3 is CASSEPTGPYSNQPQHF. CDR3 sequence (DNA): TGTGCCAGCAGTGAGCCTACAGGGCCCTATAGCAATCAGCCCCAGCATTTT.

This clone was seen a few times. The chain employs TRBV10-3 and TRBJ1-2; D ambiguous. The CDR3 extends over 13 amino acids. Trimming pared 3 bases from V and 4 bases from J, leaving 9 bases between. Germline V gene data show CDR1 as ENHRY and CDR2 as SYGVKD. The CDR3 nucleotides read TGTGCCATCAGTGACGGAGGGCCCTATGGCTACACCTTC. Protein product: CAISDGGPYGYTF.

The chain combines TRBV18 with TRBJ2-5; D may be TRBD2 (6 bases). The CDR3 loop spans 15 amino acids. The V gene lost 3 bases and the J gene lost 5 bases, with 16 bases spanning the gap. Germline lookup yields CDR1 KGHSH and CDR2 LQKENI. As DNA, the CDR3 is TGTGCCAGCTCACCGCTCCGGGAGCGAAGGGAGACCCAGTACTTC. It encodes CASSPLRERRETQYF.

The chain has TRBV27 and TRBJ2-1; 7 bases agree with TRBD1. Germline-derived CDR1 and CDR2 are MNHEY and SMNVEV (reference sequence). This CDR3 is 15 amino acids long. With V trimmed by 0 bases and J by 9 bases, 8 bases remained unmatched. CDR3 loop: CASSLSARGRSEQFF. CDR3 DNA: TGTGCCAGCAGTTTATCGGCGAGGGGGCGGAGTGAGCAGTTCTTC.

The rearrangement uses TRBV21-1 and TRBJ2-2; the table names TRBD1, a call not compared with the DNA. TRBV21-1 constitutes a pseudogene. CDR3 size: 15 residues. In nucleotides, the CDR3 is TGTGCCAGCAGCCAGACAAGGGCAGGGACCGGGGAGCTGTTTTTT. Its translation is CASSQTRAGTGELFF.

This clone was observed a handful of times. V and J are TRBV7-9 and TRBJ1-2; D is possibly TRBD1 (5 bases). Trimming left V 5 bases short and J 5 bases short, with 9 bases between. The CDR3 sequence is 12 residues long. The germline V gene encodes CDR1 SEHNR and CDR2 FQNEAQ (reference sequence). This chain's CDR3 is CASSPRQYGYTF. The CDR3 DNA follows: TGTGCCAGCAGCCCCCGACAGTATGGCTACACCTTC.

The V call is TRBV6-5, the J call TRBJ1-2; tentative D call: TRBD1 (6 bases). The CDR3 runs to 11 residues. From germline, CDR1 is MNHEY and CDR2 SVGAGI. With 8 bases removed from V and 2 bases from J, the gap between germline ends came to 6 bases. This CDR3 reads CASDRNYGYTF. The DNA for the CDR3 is TGTGCCAGCGACAGGAACTATGGCTACACCTTC.

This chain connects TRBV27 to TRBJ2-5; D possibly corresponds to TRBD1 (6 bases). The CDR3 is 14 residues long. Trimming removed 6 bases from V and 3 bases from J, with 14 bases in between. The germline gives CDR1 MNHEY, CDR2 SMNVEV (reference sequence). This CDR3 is CASRGAEPEETQYF. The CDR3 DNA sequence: TGTGCCAGCAGGGGGGCAGAACCAGAAGAGACCCAGTACTTC.

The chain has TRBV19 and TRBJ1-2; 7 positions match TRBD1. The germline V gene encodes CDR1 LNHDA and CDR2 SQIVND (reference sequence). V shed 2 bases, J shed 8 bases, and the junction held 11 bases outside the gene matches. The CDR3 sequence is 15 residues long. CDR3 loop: CASSIPATGIRGYTF. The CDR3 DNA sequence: TGTGCCAGTAGTATACCCGCGACAGGGATTCGAGGCTACACCTTC.

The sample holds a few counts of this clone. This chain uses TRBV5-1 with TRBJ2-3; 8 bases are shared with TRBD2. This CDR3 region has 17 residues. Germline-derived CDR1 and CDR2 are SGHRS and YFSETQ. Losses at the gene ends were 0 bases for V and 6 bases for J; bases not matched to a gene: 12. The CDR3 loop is CASSLDWGRGAADTQYF. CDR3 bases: TGCGCCAGCAGCTTGGATTGGGGGCGGGGGGCAGCGGATACGCAGTATTTT. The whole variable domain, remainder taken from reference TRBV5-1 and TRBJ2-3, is KAGVTQTPRYLIKTRGQQVTLSCSPISGHRSVSWYQQTPGQGLQFLFEYFSETQRNKGNFPGRFSGRQFSNSRSEMNVSTLELGDSALYLCASSLDWGRGAADTQYFGPGTRLTVL.

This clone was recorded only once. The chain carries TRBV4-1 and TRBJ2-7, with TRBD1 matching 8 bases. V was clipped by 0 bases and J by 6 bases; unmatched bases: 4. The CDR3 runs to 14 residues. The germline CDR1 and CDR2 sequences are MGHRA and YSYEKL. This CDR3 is CASSQDRTGPEQYF. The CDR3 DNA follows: TGCGCCAGCAGCCAAGATAGGACAGGGCCCGAGCAGTACTTC.

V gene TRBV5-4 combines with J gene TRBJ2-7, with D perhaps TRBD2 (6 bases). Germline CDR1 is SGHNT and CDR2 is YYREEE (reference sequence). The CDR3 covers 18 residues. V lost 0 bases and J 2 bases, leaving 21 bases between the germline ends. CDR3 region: CASSLGVTASRTTYEQYF. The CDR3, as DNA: TGTGCCAGCAGCTTGGGGGTAACGGCTAGCAGGACTACCTACGAGCAGTACTTC.

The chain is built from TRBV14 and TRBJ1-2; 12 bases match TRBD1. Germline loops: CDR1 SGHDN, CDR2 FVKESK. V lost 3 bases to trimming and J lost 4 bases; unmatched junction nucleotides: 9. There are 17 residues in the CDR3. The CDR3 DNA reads TGTGCCAGCAGCCAGTGGGGACAGGGGGCGCAAAGCTATGGCTACACCTTC. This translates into CASSQWGQGAQSYGYTF.

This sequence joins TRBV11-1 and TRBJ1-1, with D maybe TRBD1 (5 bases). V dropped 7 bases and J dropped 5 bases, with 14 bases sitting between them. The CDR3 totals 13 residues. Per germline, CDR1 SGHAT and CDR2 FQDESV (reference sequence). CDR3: CASTESQETEAFF. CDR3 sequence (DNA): TGTGCCAGCACCGAATCACAGGAGACTGAAGCTTTCTTT.

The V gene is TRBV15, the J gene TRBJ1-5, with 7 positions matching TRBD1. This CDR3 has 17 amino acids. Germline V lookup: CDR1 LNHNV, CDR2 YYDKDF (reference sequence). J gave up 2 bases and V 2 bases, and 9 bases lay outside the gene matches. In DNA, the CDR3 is TGTGCCACCAGCAGACCCACCGACAGGGATCGCAATCAGCCCCAGCATTTT. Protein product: CATSRPTDRDRNQPQHF.

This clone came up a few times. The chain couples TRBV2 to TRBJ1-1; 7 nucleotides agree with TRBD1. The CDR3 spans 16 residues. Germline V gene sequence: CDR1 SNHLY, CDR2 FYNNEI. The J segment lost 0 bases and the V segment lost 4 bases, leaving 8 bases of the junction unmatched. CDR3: CASSARRGHLNTEAFF. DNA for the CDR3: TGTGCCAGCAGTGCCAGGAGGGGGCACTTGAACACTGAAGCTTTCTTT.

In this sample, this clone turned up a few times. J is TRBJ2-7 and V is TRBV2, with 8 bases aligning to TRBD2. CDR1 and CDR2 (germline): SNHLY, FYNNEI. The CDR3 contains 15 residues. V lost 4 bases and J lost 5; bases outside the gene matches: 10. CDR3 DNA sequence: TGTGCCAGCAGTGTGCGGGGGGAAAGTGGGAACGAGCAGTACTTC. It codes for CASSVRGESGNEQYF.

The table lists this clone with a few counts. This CDR3 reads CASTRGPNTEAFF. The CDR3 region has the DNA TGTGCCAGCACCAGGGGGCCGAACACTGAAGCTTTCTTT. V gene TRBV2 combines with J gene TRBJ1-1, with TRBD1 identical over 8 bases. The CDR3 consists of 13 residues. Trimming at V came to 7 bases and at J to 1 base, leaving 2 bases not matched to a gene. CDR1 and CDR2 (germline): SNHLY, FYNNEI.

DNA of the CDR3: TGTGCCAGCCCCGGGGCAGGAGGGGGCTACACCTTC. As protein: CASPGAGGGYTF. The V and J genes are TRBV2 and TRBJ1-2, with D possibly matching TRBD1 (5 bases). The CDR3 runs to 12 residues. The ends were cut back, 8 bases at V and 8 bases at J, with 15 bases in the middle. Germline V gene lookup returns CDR1 SNHLY and CDR2 FYNNEI.

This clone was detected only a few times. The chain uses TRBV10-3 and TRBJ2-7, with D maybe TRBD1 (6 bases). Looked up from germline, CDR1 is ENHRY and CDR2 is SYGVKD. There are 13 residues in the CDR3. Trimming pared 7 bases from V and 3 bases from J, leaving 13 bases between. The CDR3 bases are TGTGCCATCACCTTAGGACAGAACTACGAGCAGTACTTC. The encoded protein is CAITLGQNYEQYF.

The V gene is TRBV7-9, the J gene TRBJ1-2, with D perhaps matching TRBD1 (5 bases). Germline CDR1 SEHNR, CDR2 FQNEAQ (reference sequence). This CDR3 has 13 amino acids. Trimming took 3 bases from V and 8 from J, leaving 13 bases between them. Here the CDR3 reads CASSFRGAWGYTF. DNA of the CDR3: TGTGCCAGCAGCTTTAGGGGCGCATGGGGCTACACCTTC.

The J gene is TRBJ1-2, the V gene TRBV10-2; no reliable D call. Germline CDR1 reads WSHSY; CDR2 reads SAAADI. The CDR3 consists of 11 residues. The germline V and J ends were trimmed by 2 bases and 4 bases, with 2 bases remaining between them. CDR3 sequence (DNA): TGCGCCAGCAGTGAGCTCTATGGCTACACCTTC. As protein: CASSELYGYTF.

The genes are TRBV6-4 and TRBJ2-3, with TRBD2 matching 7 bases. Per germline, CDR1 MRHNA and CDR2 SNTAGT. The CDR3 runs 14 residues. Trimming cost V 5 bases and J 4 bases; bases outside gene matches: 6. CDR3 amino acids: CASSTGEGADTQYF. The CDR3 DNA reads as TGTGCCAGCAGTACTGGGGAGGGCGCAGATACGCAGTATTTT.

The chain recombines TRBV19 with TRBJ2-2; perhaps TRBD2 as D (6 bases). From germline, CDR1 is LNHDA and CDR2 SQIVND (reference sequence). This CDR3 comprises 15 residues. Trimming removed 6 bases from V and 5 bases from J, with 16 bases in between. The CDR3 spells CASRSYSGRTGELFF. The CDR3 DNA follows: TGTGCCAGTAGGAGTTATAGCGGAAGGACCGGGGAGCTGTTTTTT.

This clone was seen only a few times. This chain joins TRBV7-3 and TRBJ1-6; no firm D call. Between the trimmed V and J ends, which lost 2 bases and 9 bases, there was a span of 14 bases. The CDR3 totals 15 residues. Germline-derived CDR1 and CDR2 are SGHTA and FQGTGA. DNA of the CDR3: TGTGCCAGCAGCTTAGTCAGCCTAGGTGCTTCACCCCTCCACTTT. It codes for CASSLVSLGASPLHF. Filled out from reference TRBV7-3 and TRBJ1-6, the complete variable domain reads GAGVSQTPSNKVTEKGKYVELRCDPISGHTALYWYRQSLGQGPEFLIYFQGTGAADDSGLPNDRFFAVRPEGSVSTLKIQRTERGDSAVYLCASSLVSLGASPLHFGNGTRLTVT.

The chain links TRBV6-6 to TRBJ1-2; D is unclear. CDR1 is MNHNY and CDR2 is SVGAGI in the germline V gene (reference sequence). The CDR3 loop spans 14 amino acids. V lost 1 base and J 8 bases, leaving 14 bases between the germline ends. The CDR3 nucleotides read TGTGCCAGCAGTTACTTGACTCCAGCGCGGGGCTACACCTTC. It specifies CASSYLTPARGYTF.